A single count supports the clone carrying this T cell receptor beta chain. The source of the sample is a study of blood T cell repertoires in COVID-19. About the study: Sources were T cells, B-cell-depleted T cells, or PBMCs; the material itself was cDNA or gDNA.

Source study methods: Reference gene primer amplification in the assay estimated nucleated cell counts. Method: immunoSEQ multiplex PCR; TCRdb's copy keeps in-frame clones and lacks some. V and J calls and clone size follow that table, whereas D and trimming were derived from the DNA. The sample carries roughly 50,000 clones, roughly 78% recorded once. The CDR3 extends over 16 amino acids. After removal of 5 bases from V and 0 bases from J, the junction contained 10 bases not matched to a gene. The germline V gene encodes CDR1 SGHAT and CDR2 FQNNGV. The TCR sequence derives from a man between 60 and 70 years old with acute or convalescent COVID-19. Sample: peripheral blood. The rearrangement links TRBV11-2 to TRBJ2-7; 7 nucleotides agree with TRBD1. The CDR3 sequence: CASSPTTGIGSYEQYF. CDR3 DNA sequence: TGTGCCAGCAGCCCAACGACAGGGATTGGCTCCTACGAGCAGTACTTC.